The 21 T cell receptor beta chains below were found in one sample sequenced in a study of blood T cell repertoires in COVID-19. Assay: immunoSEQ multiplex PCR; the TCRdb copy retains only in-frame clones and omits some. The table has about 410,000 clones, around 91% seen once. Sequenced input: PBMCs or T cells enriched from blood (not recorded which). These receptors came from a young man who had recovered from COVID-19.

V usage is TRBV4-1 and J usage is TRBJ1-2; 7 bases are shared with TRBD1. Germline lookup yields CDR1 MGHRA and CDR2 YSYEKL. The CDR3 is 15 amino acids. V lost 4 bases, J lost 4 bases, and 9 bases stayed unmatched. The CDR3 reads CASSPTGEVTYGYTF. CDR3 DNA sequence: TGCGCCAGCAGCCCCACAGGGGAAGTTACCTATGGCTACACCTTC.

The chain employs TRBV5-8 and TRBJ2-7; 7 bases are shared with TRBD1. The V gene's germline CDR1 is SGHTS and CDR2 YDEGEE. The CDR3 loop spans 15 amino acids. Trimming removed 4 bases from V and 4 bases from J; junction bases left unmatched: 11. CDR3 protein: CASSNGGQRRYEQYF. CDR3 DNA: TGTGCCAGCAGCAATGGGGGACAGAGAAGGTACGAGCAGTACTTC.

The chain employs TRBV27 and TRBJ1-4, with TRBD1 matching 9 bases. V gave up 5 bases and J gave up 7 bases; unmatched junction bases: 8. Germline values: CDR1 MNHEY, CDR2 SMNVEV (reference sequence). This CDR3 comprises 15 residues. CDR3 region: CASSPTQGAGEKLFF. The CDR3 DNA reads TGTGCCAGCAGTCCTACACAGGGGGCGGGTGAAAAACTGTTTTTT.

This chain uses TRBV18 with TRBJ1-6, with D perhaps matching TRBD1 (5 bases). The CDR3 is 15 residues long. The V gene lost 2 bases and the J gene lost 5 bases, with 10 bases spanning the gap. From germline, CDR1 is KGHSH and CDR2 LQKENI. The CDR3 DNA reads TGTGCCAGCTCACCAGGTGGGGGGGATAATTCACCCCTCCACTTT. This gives the protein CASSPGGGDNSPLHF.

The sample holds one count of this clone. The chain recombines TRBV28 with TRBJ1-2; D is possibly TRBD1 (6 bases). Germline CDR1 reads MDHEN; CDR2 reads SYDVKM. Trimming removed 4 bases from V and 3 bases from J, with 15 bases in between. This CDR3 comprises 15 residues. The CDR3 DNA sequence: TGTGCCAGCAGTTCCGGTGGGGGCTTCGACTATGGCTACACCTTC. It specifies CASSSGGGFDYGYTF.

The chain combines TRBV10-3 with TRBJ2-6, with 7 bases matching TRBD1. The germline CDR1 and CDR2 sequences are ENHRY and SYGVKD. This CDR3 has 18 residues. V was pared by 2 bases and J by 1 base, with 8 bases of the junction left unmatched. In DNA, the CDR3 is TGTGCCATCAGTGAGACGACAGGGATAAGTTCTGGGGCCAACGTCCTGACTTTC. It codes for CAISETTGISSGANVLTF.

This sequence joins TRBV9 and TRBJ1-2, with D possibly matching TRBD1 (6 bases). This CDR3 spans 14 amino acids. V was trimmed by 6 bases and J by 4 bases, leaving 16 bases between them. Germline values: CDR1 SGDLS, CDR2 YYNGEE. As DNA, the CDR3 is TGTGCCAGCACCCAAGGGGGATGGACCTATGGCTACACCTTC. Amino acid sequence: CASTQGGWTYGYTF.

The CDR3 sequence: CASSQGVTAGGEQFF. CDR3 nucleotides: TGTGCCAGCAGCCAAGGGGTAACAGCGGGCGGGGAGCAGTTCTTC. The genes are TRBV4-2 and TRBJ2-1; TRBD2 is a possible D gene (6 bases). The germline V gene has CDR1 LGHNA and CDR2 YNFKEQ. There are 15 residues in the CDR3. V was cut by 1 base and J by 10 bases, with 17 bases left in between.

The J gene is TRBJ1-1, the V gene TRBV20-1; possible D gene TRBD1, 5 bases. V gave up 6 bases and J gave up 3 bases, with 8 bases separating them. Germline V CDR1 and CDR2: DFQATT, SNEGSKA (reference sequence). There are 11 residues in the CDR3. For the CDR3, the DNA is TGCAGTGCCTTACAGGACACTGAAGCTTTCTTT. The encoded protein is CSALQDTEAFF.

The V call is TRBV10-1, the J call TRBJ2-7, with D possibly being TRBD2 (7 bases). V was cut by 7 bases and J by 1 base, with 32 bases left in between. This CDR3 is 20 amino acids long. Germline assignment: CDR1 WNHNN and CDR2 SYGVQD (reference sequence). Written as DNA, the CDR3 is TGCGCCAGCAAGGTAGGGGAGGGACACGACCTCCGTGGTGGTTCCTACGAGCAGTACTTC. Translated: CASKVGEGHDLRGGSYEQYF.

V is TRBV28 and J is TRBJ2-5, with D perhaps matching TRBD2 (5 bases). The germline gives CDR1 MDHEN, CDR2 SYDVKM. The CDR3 spans 12 residues. V was shortened by 4 bases and J by 5 bases, with 8 bases between the two germline ends. The CDR3 here is CASSWRRETQYF. The CDR3 nucleotides read TGTGCCAGCAGTTGGAGGCGGGAGACCCAGTACTTC.

This chain's CDR3 is CSVEYRGGNYGYTF. The CDR3 coding sequence is TGCAGCGTTGAATATAGGGGGGGAAACTATGGCTACACCTTC. This chain links TRBV29-1 with TRBJ1-2, with D tentatively TRBD1 (6 bases). V lost 2 bases and J 2 bases, leaving 12 bases between the germline ends. The CDR3 covers 14 residues. The germline V gene has CDR1 SQVTM and CDR2 ANQGSEA.

The V and J genes are TRBV24-1 and TRBJ1-2; 8 bases map to TRBD1. Per the germline V gene, CDR1 is KGHDR and CDR2 is SFDVKD. V lost 10 bases, J lost 8 bases, and 8 bases stayed unmatched. The CDR3 has 12 amino acids. The CDR3 DNA sequence: TGTGCCACGCGGCAGGGGGCCGGGGGCTACACCTTC. Translating it yields CATRQGAGGYTF.

The V call is TRBV29-1, the J call TRBJ1-6; 9 positions match TRBD1. The junction had 5 bases not matched to a gene; V was cut back by 4 bases and J by 7 bases. Germline CDR1 is SQVTM and CDR2 is ANQGSEA. This CDR3 contains 14 residues. The CDR3 DNA reads as TGCAGCGTTGCCGACGGACAGGGGAATTCACCCCTCCACTTT. This sequence encodes CSVADGQGNSPLHF.

The genes are TRBV5-1 and TRBJ1-6; 7 bases map to TRBD1. CDR1 and CDR2 (germline): SGHRS, YFSETQ. Unmatched junction bases numbered 3, after V lost 5 bases and J lost 7 bases. The CDR3 runs to 13 residues. The DNA of the CDR3 is TGCGCCAGCAGGGGGACAGTAAATTCACCCCTCCACTTT. Encoded protein: CASRGTVNSPLHF.

V is TRBV10-1 and J is TRBJ2-2; the match to TRBD1 covers 10 bases. The CDR3 is 18 amino acids. Germline-derived CDR1 and CDR2 are WNHNN and SYGVQD (reference sequence). J gave up 1 base and V 10 bases, and 15 bases lay outside the gene matches. The chain's CDR3 is CATRPGQGKGVNTGELFF. The DNA for the CDR3 is TGCGCCACCCGCCCGGGACAGGGGAAGGGGGTGAACACCGGGGAGCTGTTTTTT.

The V and J genes are TRBV6-1 and TRBJ2-5; no firm D call. Trimming shortened V by 2 bases and J by 2 bases, and 12 bases separated the two germline ends. The germline V gene has CDR1 MNHNS and CDR2 SASEGT. The CDR3 spans 15 residues. The CDR3 DNA is TGTGCCAGCAGTGAAAGAACAGACCTTCAAGAGACCCAGTACTTC. This translates into CASSERTDLQETQYF.

The gene calls are TRBV6-5 and TRBJ1-1; TRBD1 agrees at 9 bases. The CDR3 consists of 13 residues. From germline, CDR1 is MNHEY and CDR2 SVGAGI. The V and J ends lost 8 bases and 2 bases, in that order; junction bases with no gene match: 3. CDR3 protein: CASQGQGNTEAFF. Here the CDR3 DNA reads TGTGCCAGCCAGGGACAGGGAAACACTGAAGCTTTCTTT.

The rearrangement joins TRBV6-5 to TRBJ1-3; D is unresolved. Germline CDR1 reads MNHEY; CDR2 reads SVGAGI. Trimming left V 7 bases short and J 0 bases short, with 7 bases between. The CDR3 loop spans 13 amino acids. The CDR3 nucleotides read TGTGCCAGCAATAACTTCTCTGGAAACACCATATATTTT. Protein product: CASNNFSGNTIYF.

This chain joins TRBV28 and TRBJ2-5, with 9 bases fitting TRBD2. V lost 6 bases and J lost 4; bases outside the gene matches: 18. The CDR3 loop spans 18 amino acids. The germline V gene has CDR1 MDHEN and CDR2 SYDVKM. DNA for the CDR3: TGTGCCAGCAGCCTCACCCTCATGGCGGGAGGGCCGGGAGAGACCCAGTACTTC. This gives the protein CASSLTLMAGGPGETQYF.

The chain uses TRBV11-1 and TRBJ1-5; TRBD1 matches at 8 bases. J lost 6 bases, V lost 5 bases, and 12 bases had no gene match. Per the germline V gene, CDR1 is SGHAT and CDR2 is FQDESV (reference sequence). CDR3 length: 16 amino acids. CDR3: CASSHVWTGYVQPQHF. In DNA form, the CDR3 reads TGTGCCAGCAGCCACGTGTGGACAGGGTATGTTCAGCCCCAGCATTTT.